This passage covers 30 T cell receptor beta chains from one sample sequenced in a study of beta chain features in type 1 diabetes. Expressed TCRB transcripts got sequenced, as all isolated RNA was reverse transcribed. TCRdb's table, derived via immunoSEQ multiplex PCR, lists solely in-frame clones and lacks some. This sample yields 600,000 to 650,000 clones, of which roughly a sixth are seen a single time; about 0.097% belongs to the top ten. The sequenced material came from naive CD4+ T cells from blood. These TCRs come from a man younger than 35 in good health.

V gene TRBV29-1 combines with J gene TRBJ1-1, with D possibly matching TRBD1 (5 bases). Germline V CDR1 and CDR2: SQVTM, ANQGSEA. The CDR3 length is 12 residues. V was pared by 4 bases and J by 6 bases, with 12 bases between. The CDR3 DNA reads TGCAGCGTTGTTGGTGGGGCGCCTGAAGCTTTCTTT. This encodes CSVVGGAPEAFF. Based on the CDR3 plus reference TRBV29-1 and TRBJ1-1, the full variable domain is SAVISQKPSRDICQRGTSLTIQCQVDSQVTMMFWYRQQPGQSLTLIATANQGSEATYESGFVIDKFPISRPNLTFSTLTVSNMSPEDSSIYLCSVVGGAPEAFFGQGTRLTVV.

This clone was picked up a small number of times. The chain employs TRBV5-6 and TRBJ1-5, with D hard to call. The germline V and J ends were trimmed by 4 bases and 4 bases, with 9 bases remaining between them. The germline V gene encodes CDR1 SGHDT and CDR2 YYEEEE. There are 13 residues in the CDR3. The CDR3 here is CASSSTTNQPQHF. Here the CDR3 DNA reads TGTGCCAGCAGCAGTACGACGAATCAGCCCCAGCATTTT.

This clone was picked up a small number of times. CDR3 loop: CASSQGGSGSYEQYF. The CDR3 DNA is TGTGCCAGCAGCCAAGGAGGGTCAGGTTCCTACGAGCAGTACTTC. This chain joins TRBV14 and TRBJ2-7; D is possibly TRBD2 (5 bases). Trimming left V 1 base short and J 1 base short, with 11 bases between. This CDR3 contains 15 residues. The germline V gene has CDR1 SGHDN and CDR2 FVKESK.

This chain uses TRBV21-1 with TRBJ1-2. TRBV21-1 is annotated as a pseudogene. This CDR3 comprises 15 residues. CDR3 bases: TGTGCCAGCAGCAATGATCGCATAGCTAACTATGGCTACACCTTC. Its protein is CASSNDRIANYGYTF.

This clone was seen only a few times. The chain carries TRBV5-1 and TRBJ1-1; perhaps TRBD1 as D (5 bases). The V end lost 4 bases, the J end lost 3 bases, and 13 bases lay between the germline ends. There are 14 residues in the CDR3. The germline V gene encodes CDR1 SGHRS and CDR2 YFSETQ. Here the CDR3 reads CASSLIGAYTEAFF. The DNA of the CDR3 is TGCGCCAGCAGCCTTATTGGGGCTTACACTGAAGCTTTCTTT.

The J gene is TRBJ1-2, the V gene TRBV7-9; D unclear. The CDR3 is 14 amino acids. Trimming left V 0 bases short and J 4 bases short, with 9 bases between. Germline V gene lookup returns CDR1 SEHNR and CDR2 FQNEAQ (reference sequence). In DNA, the CDR3 is TGTGCCAGCAGCTTAGCTTCAGATGGCTATGGCTACACCTTC. Protein: CASSLASDGYGYTF.

This clone turned up a few times. The rearrangement uses TRBV9 and TRBJ2-3; D call uncertain. The CDR3 length is 16 residues. The germline V gene has CDR1 SGDLS and CDR2 YYNGEE. The germline V and J ends were trimmed by 2 bases and 0 bases, with 13 bases remaining between them. The CDR3 nucleotides are TGTGCCAGCAGCGTGACAAGTAGGGCTAGCACAGATACGCAGTATTTT. Residues: CASSVTSRASTDTQYF.

This clone turned up a few times. The chain joins TRBV7-9 to TRBJ2-3, with D perhaps TRBD1 (6 bases). Germline CDR1 and CDR2: SEHNR and FQNEAQ (reference sequence). This CDR3 has 16 residues. V gave up 5 bases and J gave up 1 base, with 16 bases separating them. CDR3 DNA sequence: TGTGCCAGCAGCCTGAGGGTGGGGGCCGGCACAGATACGCAGTATTTT. Protein product: CASSLRVGAGTDTQYF. The full variable domain, in which reference TRBV7-9 and TRBJ2-3 provide the parts outside the CDR3, is DTGVSQNPRHKITKRGQNVTFRCDPISEHNRLYWYRQTLGQGPEFLTYFQNEAQLEKSRLLSDRFSAERPKGSFSTLEIQRTEQGDSAMYLCASSLRVGAGTDTQYFGPGTRLTVL.

This chain connects TRBV29-1 to TRBJ2-7; tentatively, D is TRBD1 or TRBD2 (7 bases each). The CDR3 length is 11 residues. V was shortened by 4 bases and J by 6 bases, with 10 bases between the two germline ends. CDR1 is SQVTM, CDR2 ANQGSEA, per germline. Written as DNA, the CDR3 is TGCAGCGTTGTCAGGGGGGGCGAGCAGTACTTC. Its protein is CSVVRGGEQYF.

This chain links TRBV7-9 with TRBJ1-4; 8 bases line up with TRBD1. From germline, CDR1 is SEHNR and CDR2 FQNEAQ (reference sequence). The V gene end was trimmed by 5 bases and the J gene end by 4 bases; junction bases not matched to a gene: 12. The CDR3 loop spans 17 amino acids. CDR3 in amino acids: CASSRQGSSLLNEKLFF. DNA for the CDR3: TGTGCCAGCAGCCGACAGGGGTCCTCGCTCCTTAATGAAAAACTGTTTTTT.

A few counts support this clone. The J gene is TRBJ1-2, the V gene TRBV7-9, with D unclear. Germline CDR1 SEHNR, CDR2 FQNEAQ (reference sequence). CDR3 length equals 13 residues. Trimming took 5 bases from V and 3 from J, leaving 10 bases between them. CDR3 nucleotides: TGTGCCAGCAGCCCCCTCGAATACTATGGCTACACCTTC. Its protein is CASSPLEYYGYTF.

The V call is TRBV5-1, the J call TRBJ2-1, with D perhaps TRBD1 (6 bases). V dropped 7 bases and J dropped 0 bases, with 14 bases sitting between them. Germline CDR1 is SGHRS and CDR2 is YFSETQ. This CDR3 has 15 residues. The CDR3 region is CASFEGGFSYNEQFF. In DNA form, the CDR3 reads TGCGCCAGCTTCGAAGGGGGATTCTCCTACAATGAGCAGTTCTTC.

The V and J genes are TRBV28 and TRBJ1-1; a possible D gene is TRBD1 (6 bases). CDR3 length: 15 amino acids. Germline values: CDR1 MDHEN, CDR2 SYDVKM. Trimming left V 5 bases short and J 4 bases short, with 17 bases between. This CDR3 reads CASSQHGGGSTEAFF. The CDR3 nucleotides are TGTGCCAGCAGTCAACACGGGGGCGGTAGCACTGAAGCTTTCTTT.

This clone was seen more than once but under ten times. The chain uses TRBV6-6 and TRBJ2-1; D gene unclear. Germline assignment: CDR1 MNHNY and CDR2 SVGAGI (reference sequence). The germline V and J ends were trimmed by 4 bases and 1 base, with 11 bases remaining between them. CDR3 size: 15 residues. The CDR3 bases are TGTGCCAGCAGTTCGACCGTTGGATCCTACAATGAGCAGTTCTTC. Its translation is CASSSTVGSYNEQFF.

This clone was seen more than once but under ten times. The V call is TRBV10-3, the J call TRBJ1-5; possible D gene TRBD1, 5 bases. The CDR3 is 14 residues long. With 7 bases removed from V and 0 bases from J, the gap between germline ends came to 10 bases. Germline CDR1 reads ENHRY; CDR2 reads SYGVKD. Here the CDR3 reads CAITQEYSNQPQHF. Written as DNA, the CDR3 is TGTGCCATCACACAGGAATATAGCAATCAGCCCCAGCATTTT.

The V gene is TRBV6-5, the J gene TRBJ2-7; D not resolved. Germline V gene lookup returns CDR1 MNHEY and CDR2 SVGAGI. Between the trimmed V and J ends, which lost 2 bases and 0 bases, there was a span of 11 bases. This CDR3 region has 15 residues. In DNA form, the CDR3 reads TGTGCCAGCAGTTACGGTTGGCGGCTCTCCTACGAGCAGTACTTC. It yields the protein CASSYGWRLSYEQYF.

This clone appeared a few times. The genes are TRBV28 and TRBJ2-5, with D possibly being TRBD1 (6 bases). This CDR3 spans 11 amino acids. CDR1 MDHEN and CDR2 SYDVKM come from the germline V gene. Trimming removed 6 bases at V and 6 bases at J, with 8 bases between. The CDR3 DNA sequence: TGTGCCAGCAGGGGGGACAAGACCCAGTACTTC. It codes for CASRGDKTQYF.

The rearrangement uses TRBV30 and TRBJ1-1; 9 nucleotides line up with TRBD1. Germline V lookup: CDR1 GTSNPN, CDR2 SVGIG (reference sequence). There are 15 residues in the CDR3. With V trimmed by 4 bases and J by 6 bases, 12 bases remained unmatched. The CDR3 loop reads CAWKVRDRDGAEAFF. CDR3 bases: TGTGCCTGGAAGGTCCGGGACAGGGATGGCGCTGAAGCTTTCTTT. Full variable domain (remainder filled in from reference TRBV30 and TRBJ1-1): SQTIHQWPATLVQPVGSPLSLECTVEGTSNPNLYWYRQAAGRGLQLLFYSVGIGQISSEVPQNLSASRPQDRQFILSSKKLLLSDSGFYLCAWKVRDRDGAEAFFGQGTRLTVV.

This clone was observed a handful of times. The same CDR3 also results from other DNA sequences found in this sample. This sequence joins TRBV9 and TRBJ2-5; D may match TRBD1 or TRBD2 (5 bases each). The CDR3 length is 14 residues. V lost 0 bases to trimming and J lost 0 bases, with 6 bases between them. Per the germline V gene, CDR1 is SGDLS and CDR2 is YYNGEE. The CDR3 DNA reads as TGTGCCAGCAGCGTAGGGGGGAACCAAGAGACCCAGTACTTC. It yields the protein CASSVGGNQETQYF.

This clone was detected only a few times. The V call is TRBV30, the J call TRBJ2-1; tentatively, D is TRBD1 (5 bases). The germline CDR1 and CDR2 sequences are GTSNPN and SVGIG (reference sequence). CDR3 length: 13 amino acids. The V end lost 4 bases, the J end lost 3 bases, and 10 bases lay between the germline ends. CDR3 coding DNA: TGTGCCTGGAATCGACAGAGCTACAATGAGCAGTTCTTC. Its protein is CAWNRQSYNEQFF.

This clone was counted ten times or more. The chain couples TRBV7-9 to TRBJ2-1, with D perhaps TRBD1 or TRBD2 (6 bases each). This CDR3 comprises 15 residues. Germline CDR1 SEHNR, CDR2 FQNEAQ (reference sequence). With 7 bases removed from V and 3 bases from J, the gap between germline ends came to 16 bases. The DNA of the CDR3 is TGTGCCAGCATCTGGGGAGGAGGGGGCTACAATGAGCAGTTCTTC. Its protein is CASIWGGGGYNEQFF.

This chain links TRBV13 with TRBJ1-4; 7 positions match TRBD1. There are 14 residues in the CDR3. CDR1 and CDR2 (germline): PRHDT, FYEKMQ (reference sequence). The V segment lost 4 bases and the J segment 7 bases; nucleotides outside the gene matches: 6. The CDR3 sequence: CASSSRQGGEKLFF. Here the CDR3 DNA reads TGTGCCAGCAGCTCCCGTCAGGGGGGTGAAAAACTGTTTTTT.

This clone was seen more than once but under ten times. V usage is TRBV15 and J usage is TRBJ2-2; 16 bases are a match to TRBD2. V was clipped by 2 bases and J by 0 bases; unmatched bases: 3. Germline lookup yields CDR1 LNHNV and CDR2 YYDKDF (reference sequence). This CDR3 has 19 amino acids. CDR3 protein: CATSRPGLAGGPNTGELFF. The CDR3 DNA is TGTGCCACCAGCAGACCGGGACTAGCGGGAGGGCCGAACACCGGGGAGCTGTTTTTT.

This clone was counted a few times. V is TRBV18 and J is TRBJ1-2; a possible D gene is TRBD1 (5 bases). The CDR3 extends over 18 amino acids. V was pared by 1 base and J by 8 bases, with 26 bases between. CDR1 KGHSH and CDR2 LQKENI come from the germline V gene. The CDR3 nucleotides read TGTGCCAGCTCACCACAGGTAGCAGGGACGGCCCTAATAACGGGCTACACCTTC. This gives the protein CASSPQVAGTALITGYTF.

This chain links TRBV5-4 with TRBJ1-2, with a tentative D call TRBD1 (6 bases). Germline V CDR1 and CDR2: SGHNT, YYREEE (reference sequence). The CDR3 is 14 amino acids. Between the trimmed V and J ends, which lost 4 bases and 4 bases, there was a span of 14 bases. The CDR3 protein is CASSLRDTLYGYTF. In DNA, the CDR3 is TGTGCCAGCAGCCTCCGGGACACTCTCTATGGCTACACCTTC.

The chain recombines TRBV19 with TRBJ1-2; D is perhaps TRBD1 (5 bases). V gave up 6 bases and J gave up 8 bases, with 16 bases separating them. Germline loops: CDR1 LNHDA, CDR2 SQIVND (reference sequence). This CDR3 has 13 residues. The CDR3 DNA reads TGTGCCAGTAGGACGAGCAGGGCTGGAGGCTACACCTTC. It specifies CASRTSRAGGYTF.

The V call is TRBV19, the J call TRBJ1-5; 9 positions agree with TRBD1. Germline CDR1 and CDR2: LNHDA and SQIVND (reference sequence). J gave up 2 bases and V 2 bases, and 10 bases lay outside the gene matches. This CDR3 spans 18 amino acids. The CDR3 DNA reads TGTGCCAGTAGTATAAGGACAGGGGCTCCGGGTGGCAATCAGCCCCAGCATTTT. This translates into CASSIRTGAPGGNQPQHF.

CDR3 region: CSVNPTGLNTGELFF. The CDR3 nucleotides read TGCAGCGTTAATCCTACAGGACTGAACACCGGGGAGCTGTTTTTT. The chain links TRBV29-1 to TRBJ2-2; D may be TRBD1 or TRBD2 (5 bases each). Trimming stripped 5 bases from V and 1 base from J, with 14 bases between. CDR1 is SQVTM and CDR2 is ANQGSEA in the germline V gene. This CDR3 comprises 15 residues.

This clone was recorded a few times. The rearrangement links TRBV5-4 to TRBJ2-7, with D perhaps being TRBD1 or TRBD2 (5 bases each). V lost 0 bases and J 2 bases, leaving 12 bases between the germline ends. This CDR3 comprises 15 residues. CDR1 is SGHNT, CDR2 YYREEE, per germline (reference sequence). CDR3 sequence reads: CASSLGGRSTYEQYF. The CDR3 DNA is TGTGCCAGCAGCTTGGGGGGACGGTCTACCTACGAGCAGTACTTC.

The gene calls are TRBV7-3 and TRBJ2-5; D may be TRBD1 (6 bases). The germline V gene has CDR1 SGHTA and CDR2 FQGTGA. The CDR3 covers 13 residues. V shed 3 bases and J shed 3 bases, with 8 bases lying between them. CDR3 coding DNA: TGTGCCAGCAGCTTCGCAGGGGAAGAGACCCAGTACTTC. This codes for CASSFAGEETQYF.